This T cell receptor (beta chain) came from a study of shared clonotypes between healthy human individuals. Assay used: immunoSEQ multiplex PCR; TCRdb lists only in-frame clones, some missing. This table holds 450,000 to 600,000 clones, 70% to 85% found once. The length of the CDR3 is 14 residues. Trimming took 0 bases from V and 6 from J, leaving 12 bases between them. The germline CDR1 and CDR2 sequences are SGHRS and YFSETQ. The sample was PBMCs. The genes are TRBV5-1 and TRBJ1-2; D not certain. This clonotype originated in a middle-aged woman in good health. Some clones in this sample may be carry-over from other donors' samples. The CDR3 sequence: CASSLVAASNGYTF. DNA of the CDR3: TGCGCCAGCAGCTTGGTGGCCGCATCGAATGGCTACACCTTC. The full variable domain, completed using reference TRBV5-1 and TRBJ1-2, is KAGVTQTPRYLIKTRGQQVTLSCSPISGHRSVSWYQQTPGQGLQFLFEYFSETQRNKGNFPGRFSGRQFSNSRSEMNVSTLELGDSALYLCASSLVAASNGYTFGSGTRLTVV.